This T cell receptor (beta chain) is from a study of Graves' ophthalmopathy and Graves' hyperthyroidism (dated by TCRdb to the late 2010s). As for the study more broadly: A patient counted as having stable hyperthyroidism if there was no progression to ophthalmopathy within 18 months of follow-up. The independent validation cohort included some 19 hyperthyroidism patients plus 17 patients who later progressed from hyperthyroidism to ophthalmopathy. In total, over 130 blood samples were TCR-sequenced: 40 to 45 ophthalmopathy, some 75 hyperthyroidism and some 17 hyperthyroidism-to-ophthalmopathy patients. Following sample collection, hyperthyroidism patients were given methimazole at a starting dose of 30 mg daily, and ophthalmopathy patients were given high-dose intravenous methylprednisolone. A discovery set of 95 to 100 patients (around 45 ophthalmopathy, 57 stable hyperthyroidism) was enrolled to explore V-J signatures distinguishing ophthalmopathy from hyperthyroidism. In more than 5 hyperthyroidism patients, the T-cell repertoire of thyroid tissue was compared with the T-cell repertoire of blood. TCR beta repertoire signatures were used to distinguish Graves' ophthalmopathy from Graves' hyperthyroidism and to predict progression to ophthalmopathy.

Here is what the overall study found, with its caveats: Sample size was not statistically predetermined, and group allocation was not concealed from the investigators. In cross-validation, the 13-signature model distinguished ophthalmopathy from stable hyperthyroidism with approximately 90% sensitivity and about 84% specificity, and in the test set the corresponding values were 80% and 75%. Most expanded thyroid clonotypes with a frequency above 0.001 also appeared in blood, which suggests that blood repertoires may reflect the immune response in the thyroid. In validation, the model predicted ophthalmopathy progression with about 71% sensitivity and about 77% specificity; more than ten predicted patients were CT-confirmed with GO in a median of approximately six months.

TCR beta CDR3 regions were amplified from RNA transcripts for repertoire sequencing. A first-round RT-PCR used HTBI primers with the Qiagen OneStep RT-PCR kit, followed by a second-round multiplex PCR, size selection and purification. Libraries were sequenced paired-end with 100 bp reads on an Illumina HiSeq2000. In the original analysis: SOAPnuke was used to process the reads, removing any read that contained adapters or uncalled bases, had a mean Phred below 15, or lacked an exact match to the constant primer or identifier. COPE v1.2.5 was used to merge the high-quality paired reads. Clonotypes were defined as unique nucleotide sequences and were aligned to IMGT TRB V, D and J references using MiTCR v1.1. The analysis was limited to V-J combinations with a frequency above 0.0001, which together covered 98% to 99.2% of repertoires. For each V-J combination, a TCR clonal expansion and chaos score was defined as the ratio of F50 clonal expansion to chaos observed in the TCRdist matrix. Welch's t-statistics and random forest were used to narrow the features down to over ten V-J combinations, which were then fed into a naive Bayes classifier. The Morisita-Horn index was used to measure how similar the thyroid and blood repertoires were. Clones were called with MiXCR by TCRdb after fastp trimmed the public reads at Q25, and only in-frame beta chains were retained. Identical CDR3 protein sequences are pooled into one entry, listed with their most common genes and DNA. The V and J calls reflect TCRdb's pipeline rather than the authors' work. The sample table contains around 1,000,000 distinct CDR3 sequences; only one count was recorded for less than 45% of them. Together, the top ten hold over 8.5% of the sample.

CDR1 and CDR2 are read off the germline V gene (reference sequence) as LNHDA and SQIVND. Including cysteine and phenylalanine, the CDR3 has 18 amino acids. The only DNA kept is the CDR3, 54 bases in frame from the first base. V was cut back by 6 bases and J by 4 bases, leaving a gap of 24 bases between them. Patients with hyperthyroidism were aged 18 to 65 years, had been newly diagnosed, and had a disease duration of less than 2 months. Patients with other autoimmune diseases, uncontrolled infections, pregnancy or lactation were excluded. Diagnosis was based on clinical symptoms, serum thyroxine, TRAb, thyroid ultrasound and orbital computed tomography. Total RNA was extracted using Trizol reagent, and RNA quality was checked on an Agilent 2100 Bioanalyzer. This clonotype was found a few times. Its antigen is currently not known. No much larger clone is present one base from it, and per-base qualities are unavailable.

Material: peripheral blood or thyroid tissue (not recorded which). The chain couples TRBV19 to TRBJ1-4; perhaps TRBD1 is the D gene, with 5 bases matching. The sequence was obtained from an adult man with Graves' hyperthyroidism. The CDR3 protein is CASRRDPGRSLLNEKLFF. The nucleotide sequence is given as TGTGCCAGTAGAAGAGATCCGGGACGGTCGTTACTTAATGAAAAACTGTTTTTT.